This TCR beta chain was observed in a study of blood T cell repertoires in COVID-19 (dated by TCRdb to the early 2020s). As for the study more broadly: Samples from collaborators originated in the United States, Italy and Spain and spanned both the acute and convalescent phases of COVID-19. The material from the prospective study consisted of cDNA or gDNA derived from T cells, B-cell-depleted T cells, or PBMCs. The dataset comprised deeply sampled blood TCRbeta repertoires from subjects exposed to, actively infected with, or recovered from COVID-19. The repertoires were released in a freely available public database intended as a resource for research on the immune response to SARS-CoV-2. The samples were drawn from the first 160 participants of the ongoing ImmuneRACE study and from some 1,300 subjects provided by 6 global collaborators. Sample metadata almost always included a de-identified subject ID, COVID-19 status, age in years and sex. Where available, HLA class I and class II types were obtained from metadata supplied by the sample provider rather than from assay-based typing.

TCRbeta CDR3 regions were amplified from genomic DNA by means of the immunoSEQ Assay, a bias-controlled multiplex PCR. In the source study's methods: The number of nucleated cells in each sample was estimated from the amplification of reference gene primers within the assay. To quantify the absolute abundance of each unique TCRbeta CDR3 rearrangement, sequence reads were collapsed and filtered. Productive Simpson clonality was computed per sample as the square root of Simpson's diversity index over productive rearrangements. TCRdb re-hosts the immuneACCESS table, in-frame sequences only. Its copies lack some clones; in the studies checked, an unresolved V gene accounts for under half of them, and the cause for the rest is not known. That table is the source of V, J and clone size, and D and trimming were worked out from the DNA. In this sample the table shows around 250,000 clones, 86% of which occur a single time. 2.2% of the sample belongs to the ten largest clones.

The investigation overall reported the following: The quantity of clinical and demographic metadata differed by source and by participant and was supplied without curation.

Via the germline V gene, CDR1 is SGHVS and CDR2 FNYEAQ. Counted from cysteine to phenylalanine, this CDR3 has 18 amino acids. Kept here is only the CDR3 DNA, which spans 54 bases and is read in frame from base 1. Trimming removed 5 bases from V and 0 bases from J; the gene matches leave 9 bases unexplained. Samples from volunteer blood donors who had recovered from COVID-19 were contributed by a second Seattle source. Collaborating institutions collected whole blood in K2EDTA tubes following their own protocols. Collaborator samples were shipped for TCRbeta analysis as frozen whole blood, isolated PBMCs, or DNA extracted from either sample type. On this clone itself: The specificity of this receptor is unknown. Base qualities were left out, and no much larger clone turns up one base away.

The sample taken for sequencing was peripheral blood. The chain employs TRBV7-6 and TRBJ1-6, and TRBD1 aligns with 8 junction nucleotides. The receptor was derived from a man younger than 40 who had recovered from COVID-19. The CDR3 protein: CASSHLTGGISYNSPLHF. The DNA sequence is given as TGTGCCAGCAGCCACCTAACAGGGGGGATCTCCTATAATTCACCCCTCCACTTT.